The present T cell receptor beta chain was sequenced within a study of control samples from healthy donors and cancer patients. Trimming removed 7 bases at V and 1 base at J, with 16 bases between. Per germline, CDR1 LNHDA and CDR2 SQIVND (reference sequence). The CDR3 sequence is 15 residues long. Some clones are missing from TCRdb's copy, which holds only in-frame ones; the method was immunoSEQ multiplex PCR. Of some 130,000 clones in the sample, about 85% are singletons; the top ten hold approximately 8.6%. This sequence was found in a woman between 25 and 40 years old in good health. Sequencing used blood. J is TRBJ1-1 and V is TRBV19; D gene unclear. The CDR3 here is CASTLRANWNTEAFF. CDR3 in DNA: TGTGCCAGTACCTTGAGGGCAAACTGGAACACTGAAGCTTTCTTT.